This entry features one T cell receptor (beta chain) sequence. The sample originates from a study of cytomegalovirus exposure and HLA in healthy donors. V lost 5 bases, J lost 0 bases, and 9 bases stayed unmatched. Germline-derived CDR1 and CDR2 are LNHDA and SQIVND (reference sequence). This CDR3 contains 16 residues. A multiplex PCR was run with 60 Vbeta primers and 13 Jbeta primers. Profiled with immunoSEQ multiplex PCR; TCRdb holds only in-frame clones, not every one. The sample includes tens of thousands of clones, approximately 80% seen only once; the top ten take around 3.2%. The TCR was taken from a woman aged 40 to 50 in good health and CMV-seronegative. The rearrangement uses TRBV19 and TRBJ1-2, with 7 bases fitting TRBD1. Material: PBMCs. The CDR3 is CASSSTLRGTNYGYTF. The CDR3 DNA reads as TGTGCCAGTAGTTCCACCCTCAGGGGGACTAACTATGGCTACACCTTC. The full variable domain, its missing parts supplied by reference TRBV19 and TRBJ1-2, is DGGITQSPKYLFRKEGQNVTLSCEQNLNHDAMYWYRQDPGQGLRLIYYSQIVNDFQKGDIAEGYSVSREKKESFPLTVTSAQKNPTAFYLCASSSTLRGTNYGYTFGSGTRLTVV.